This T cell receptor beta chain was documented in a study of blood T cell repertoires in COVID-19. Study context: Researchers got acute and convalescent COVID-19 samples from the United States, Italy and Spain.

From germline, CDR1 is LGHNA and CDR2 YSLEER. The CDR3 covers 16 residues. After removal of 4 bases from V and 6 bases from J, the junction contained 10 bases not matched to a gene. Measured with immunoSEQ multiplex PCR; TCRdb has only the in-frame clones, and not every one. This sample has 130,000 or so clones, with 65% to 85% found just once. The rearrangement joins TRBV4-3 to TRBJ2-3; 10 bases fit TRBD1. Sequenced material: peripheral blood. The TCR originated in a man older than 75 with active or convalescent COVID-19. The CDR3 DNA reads TGCGCCAGCAGCCTCGGACAGGGGGGGTTGTGGGATACGCAGTATTTT. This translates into CASSLGQGGLWDTQYF.